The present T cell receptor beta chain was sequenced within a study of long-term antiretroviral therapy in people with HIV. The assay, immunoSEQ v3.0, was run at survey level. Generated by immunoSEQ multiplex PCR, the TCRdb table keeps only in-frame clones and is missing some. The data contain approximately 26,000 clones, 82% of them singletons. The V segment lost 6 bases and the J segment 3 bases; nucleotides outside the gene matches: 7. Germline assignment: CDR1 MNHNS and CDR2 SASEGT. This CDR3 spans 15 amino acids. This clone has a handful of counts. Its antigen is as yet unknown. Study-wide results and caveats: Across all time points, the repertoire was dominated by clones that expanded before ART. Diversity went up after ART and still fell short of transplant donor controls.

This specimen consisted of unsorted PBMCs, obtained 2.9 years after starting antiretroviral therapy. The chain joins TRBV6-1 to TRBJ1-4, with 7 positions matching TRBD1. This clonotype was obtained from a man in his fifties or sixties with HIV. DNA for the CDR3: TGTGCCAGCAGCTTTACCGGGACAGCTAATGAAAAACTGTTTTTT. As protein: CASSFTGTANEKLFF.